Following are 21 T cell receptor beta chains from one sample sequenced in a study of T cell repertoires in cytomegalovirus infection. One entry per CDR3 protein results from TCRdb running MiXCR on the reads. This table holds 200,000 to 250,000 distinct CDR3 sequences, about 12% found once. The specimen was PBMCs. The receptors originated from a human donor in good health (CMV status not recorded). Some clones in this sample may be carry-over from other donors' samples.

Comment on this clonotype: A clone one base away is much larger, so this may be a read error. The chain uses TRBV7-2 and TRBJ1-5; D uncertain. Germline CDR1 reads SGHTA; CDR2 reads FQGNSA. The CDR3 sequence is 12 residues long. V was shortened by 8 bases and J by 3 bases, with 8 bases between the two germline ends. CDR3 in DNA: TGTGCCAGCTGCCAAATCAATCAGCCCCAGCATTTT. Encoded protein: CASCQINQPQHF. The full variable domain, its missing parts supplied by reference TRBV7-2 and TRBJ1-5, is GAGVSQSPSNKVTEKGKDVELRCDPISGHTALYWYRQSLGQGLEFLIYFQGNSAPDKSGLPSDRFSAERTGGSVSTLTIQRTQQEDSAVYLCASCQINQPQHFGDGTRLSIL.

This clonotype came up a few times. The chain uses TRBV30 and TRBJ2-6; D is unresolved. Germline-derived CDR1 and CDR2 are GTSNPN and SVGIG (reference sequence). CDR3 length: 15 residues. Trimming stripped 1 base from V and 2 bases from J, with 9 bases between. The CDR3 reads CAWSDVRAGANVLTF. CDR3 bases: TGTGCCTGGAGTGACGTAAGGGCTGGGGCCAACGTCCTGACTTTC.

This clonotype has a count of ten or more. The chain couples TRBV7-2 to TRBJ2-5, with 8 bases identical to TRBD2. This CDR3 has 15 amino acids. The germline CDR1 and CDR2 sequences are SGHTA and FQGNSA. Trimming at V came to 5 bases and at J to 4 bases, leaving 9 bases not matched to a gene. The CDR3 reads CASSRERGPPETQYF. The CDR3 nucleotides read TGTGCCAGCAGCCGAGAGCGGGGGCCCCCAGAGACCCAGTACTTC.

With regard to this clonotype: It may be a read error: a sequence one base away is much more abundant. The chain is built from TRBV19 and TRBJ2-1; D ambiguous. The J call may be mistaken, given a closer DNA end match to TRBJ2-7. Germline V gene lookup returns CDR1 LNHDA and CDR2 SQIVND (reference sequence). The CDR3 sequence is 13 residues long. The CDR3 here is CASSMGFDNEQYF. For the CDR3, the DNA is TGTGCCAGTAGTATGGGATTTGACAATGAGCAGTACTTC.

The chain's CDR3 is CASSLMTGGGSYNSPLHF. The DNA for the CDR3 is TGTGCCAGCAGTCTCATGACAGGTGGAGGCTCCTATAATTCACCCCTCCACTTT. This chain links TRBV6-2 or TRBV6-3 with TRBJ1-6; D may be TRBD1 (6 bases). Per germline, CDR1 MNHEY and CDR2 SVGEGT. This CDR3 is built from 18 residues. Trimming took 5 bases from V and 0 from J, leaving 17 bases between them.

This clonotype showed up just a few times. The V and J genes are TRBV7-9 and TRBJ2-1, with 8 bases that match TRBD2. Germline V CDR1 and CDR2: SEHNR, FQNEAQ (reference sequence). V trimming: 1 base; J trimming: 8 bases; junction bases outside the gene matches: 7. The CDR3 is made up of 15 amino acids. CDR3 DNA: TGTGCCAGCAGCTTAGGGGGACTAGGGAAAGATGAGCAGTTCTTC. Its protein product is CASSLGGLGKDEQFF.

This clonotype was detected ten times or more. The CDR3: CASRPRLGNTEAFF. The CDR3 DNA sequence: TGTGCCAGCAGACCACGGTTGGGGAACACTGAAGCTTTCTTT. This sequence joins TRBV7-9 and TRBJ1-1, with D hard to call. Germline V gene data show CDR1 as SEHNR and CDR2 as FQNEAQ (reference sequence). Between the trimmed V and J ends, which lost 6 bases and 1 base, there was a span of 12 bases. The CDR3 runs to 14 residues. Filled out from reference TRBV7-9 and TRBJ1-1, the complete variable domain reads DTGVSQNPRHKITKRGQNVTFRCDPISEHNRLYWYRQTLGQGPEFLTYFQNEAQLEKSRLLSDRFSAERPKGSFSTLEIQRTEQGDSAMYLCASRPRLGNTEAFFGQGTRLTVV.

This clonotype showed up many times. The J gene is TRBJ1-2, the V gene TRBV7-2; 9 nucleotides align to TRBD1. V was pared by 4 bases and J by 4 bases, with 4 bases of the junction left unmatched. CDR1 and CDR2 from the germline V gene are SGHTA and FQGNSA. The CDR3 spans 14 residues. The CDR3 region has the DNA TGTGCCAGCAGCTCCGGGACAGGGTTCTATGGCTACACCTTC. The encoded protein is CASSSGTGFYGYTF.

The chain combines TRBV2 with TRBJ2-2; D ambiguous. The CDR3 is 15 residues long. With 3 bases removed from V and 4 bases from J, the gap between germline ends came to 12 bases. Germline-derived CDR1 and CDR2 are SNHLY and FYNNEI. The CDR3, as DNA: TGTGCCAGCAGTGAGTCTAGTCGGGCCACCGGGGAGCTGTTTTTT. This gives the protein CASSESSRATGELFF.

This clonotype appeared a few times. This chain links TRBV29-1 with TRBJ2-7; 7 bases fit TRBD2. The CDR3 runs 13 residues. V lost 3 bases to trimming and J lost 6 bases; unmatched junction nucleotides: 8. Germline V lookup: CDR1 SQVTM, CDR2 ANQGSEA. The CDR3 reads CSVDAGVAAEQYF. CDR3 coding DNA: TGCAGCGTTGACGCGGGGGTGGCAGCCGAGCAGTACTTC.

Of note for this clonotype: With a much larger clone just one base away, this may be a read error. The rearrangement links TRBV7-3 to TRBJ2-6; D is perhaps TRBD1 (6 bases). Per the germline V gene, CDR1 is SGHTA and CDR2 is FQGTGA. This CDR3 is built from 14 residues. Here the CDR3 reads CASSDRSRANVLSF. CDR3 coding DNA: TGTGCCAGCAGCGACAGGAGCCGGGCCAACGTCCTGTCTTTC.

The chain is built from TRBV6-2 or TRBV6-3 and TRBJ1-5; possibly TRBD1 for D (5 bases). Germline V lookup: CDR1 MNHEY, CDR2 SVGEGT. The germline V and J ends were trimmed by 4 bases and 0 bases, with 10 bases remaining between them. The length of the CDR3 is 15 residues. CDR3 sequence: CASSLTVPSNQPQHF. CDR3 coding DNA: TGTGCCAGCAGTTTGACAGTACCTAGCAATCAGCCCCAGCATTTT.

The gene calls are TRBV5-6 and TRBJ2-2, with D perhaps matching TRBD2 (5 bases). This CDR3 is built from 14 residues. V lost 4 bases to trimming and J lost 6 bases, with 13 bases between them. Germline CDR1 is SGHDT and CDR2 is YYEEEE. Here the CDR3 reads CASSREILAGELFF. CDR3 nucleotide sequence: TGTGCCAGCAGCCGGGAAATTCTGGCCGGGGAGCTGTTTTTT.

In its sample, this clonotype was seen a few times. Likely a read error: the CDR3 ends without its conserved phenylalanine or tryptophan. The DNA is omitted, as the CDR3 cannot be located on it reliably, and the CDR3 follows TCRdb's listing. V and J are TRBV24-1 and TRBJ1-2. 9 amino acids form the CDR3, both terminal residues included. The germline gives CDR1 KGHDR, CDR2 SFDVKD. The CDR3 here is CATSDLPSR.

This clonotype was observed many times. The V call is TRBV10-3, the J call TRBJ2-1; TRBD2 agrees at 9 bases. The CDR3 extends over 17 amino acids. The ends lost 3 bases at V and 4 bases at J; junction bases unmatched: 10. Germline V lookup: CDR1 ENHRY, CDR2 SYGVKD. The CDR3 nucleotides are TGTGCCATCAGTGACGAATTAGCGGGAGCTTTATACAATGAGCAGTTCTTC. Amino acids: CAISDELAGALYNEQFF.

The gene calls are TRBV12-3 or TRBV12-4 and TRBJ1-6; 7 positions agree with TRBD1. This CDR3 is built from 17 residues. V lost 6 bases to trimming and J lost 0 bases; unmatched junction nucleotides: 8. The CDR3 coding sequence is TGTGCCAGCAGCTCCCTGACAGGGAGCTCCTATAATTCACCCCTCCACTTT. Translating it yields CASSSLTGSSYNSPLHF.

This chain joins TRBV6-6 and TRBJ2-5, with D perhaps matching TRBD2 (6 bases). This CDR3 is 14 amino acids long. The V gene's germline CDR1 is MNHNY and CDR2 SVGAGI (reference sequence). Trimming cost V 5 bases and J 4 bases, with 14 bases left between them. CDR3 protein: CASSRWGVAETQYF. The CDR3 nucleotides are TGTGCCAGCAGTCGGTGGGGGGTAGCAGAGACCCAGTACTTC.

This clonotype has more than one count but fewer than ten. The chain joins TRBV19 to TRBJ2-5; 7 bases match TRBD1. V shed 3 bases, J shed 2 bases, and the junction held 3 bases outside the gene matches. Per the germline V gene, CDR1 is LNHDA and CDR2 is SQIVND (reference sequence). This CDR3 has 14 amino acids. The CDR3 spells CASSIEDRQETQYF. In DNA, the CDR3 is TGTGCCAGTAGTATTGAGGACAGGCAAGAGACCCAGTACTTC.

V gene TRBV6-2 or TRBV6-3 combines with J gene TRBJ1-1; tentative D call: TRBD1 (5 bases). CDR1 and CDR2 from the germline V gene are MNHEY and SVGEGT. This CDR3 region has 14 residues. Trimming removed 7 bases at V and 1 base at J, with 13 bases between. The CDR3 reads CASIPGGSNTEAFF. As DNA, the CDR3 is TGTGCCAGCATCCCTGGGGGATCGAACACTGAAGCTTTCTTT.

The table lists this clonotype with a few counts. The chain recombines TRBV4-1 with TRBJ1-5, with no clear D. Germline V gives CDR1 MGHRA, CDR2 YSYEKL. The CDR3 has 15 amino acids. V lost 0 bases and J 3 bases, leaving 9 bases between the germline ends. The CDR3, as DNA: TGCGCCAGCAGCCAAGACGGGCAGTACAATCAGCCCCAGCATTTT. It codes for CASSQDGQYNQPQHF.

In its sample, this clonotype was seen many times. The chain combines TRBV7-2 with TRBJ1-2, with a possible D match to TRBD1 (6 bases). Per germline, CDR1 SGHTA and CDR2 FQGNSA. The CDR3 is 16 residues long. V was shortened by 3 bases and J by 4 bases, with 18 bases between the two germline ends. The CDR3, as DNA: TGTGCCAGCAGCTTGGGGGCCGGGGCTATCGGCTATGGCTACACCTTC. Translation gives CASSLGAGAIGYGYTF. The full variable domain, rest sourced from reference TRBV7-2 and TRBJ1-2, is GAGVSQSPSNKVTEKGKDVELRCDPISGHTALYWYRQSLGQGLEFLIYFQGNSAPDKSGLPSDRFSAERTGGSVSTLTIQRTQQEDSAVYLCASSLGAGAIGYGYTFGSGTRLTVV.